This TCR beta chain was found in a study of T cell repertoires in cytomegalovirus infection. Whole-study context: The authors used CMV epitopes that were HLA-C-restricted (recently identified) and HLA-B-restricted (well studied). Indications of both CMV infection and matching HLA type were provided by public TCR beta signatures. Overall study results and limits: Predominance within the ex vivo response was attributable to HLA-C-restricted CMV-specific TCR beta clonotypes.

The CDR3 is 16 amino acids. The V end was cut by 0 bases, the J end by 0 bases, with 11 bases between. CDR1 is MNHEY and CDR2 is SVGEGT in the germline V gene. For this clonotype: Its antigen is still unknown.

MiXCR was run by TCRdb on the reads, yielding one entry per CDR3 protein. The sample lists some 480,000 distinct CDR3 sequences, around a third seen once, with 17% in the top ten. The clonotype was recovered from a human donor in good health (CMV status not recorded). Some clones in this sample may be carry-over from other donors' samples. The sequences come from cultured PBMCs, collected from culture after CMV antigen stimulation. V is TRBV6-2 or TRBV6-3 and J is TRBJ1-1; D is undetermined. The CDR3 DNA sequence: TGTGCCAGCAGTTACTCCGCCAGGATTTTGAACACTGAAGCTTTCTTT. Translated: CASSYSARILNTEAFF.